The T cell receptor (beta chain) described here comes from a study of T-cell reconstitution after alpha-beta-depleted transplantation in children. General study points: In some patients, recipient T cells and intrathymic progenitors surviving conditioning explained high day-60 diversity.

The V end lost 5 bases, the J end lost 5 bases, and 10 bases lay between the germline ends. Per the germline V gene, CDR1 is SEHNR and CDR2 is FQNEAQ (reference sequence). The CDR3 runs to 12 residues. TCRbeta library preparation incorporated unique molecular identifiers. TCRdb re-called the PCR reads with MiXCR, one entry per CDR3 protein. The repertoire consists of 95,000 to 120,000 distinct CDR3 sequences, with approximately 6.9% occurring once and the leading ten covering less than 30%. For this clonotype: Its antigen remains unknown.

The specimen comprised PBMCs, mostly from graft donor cells, sampled 360 days after TCRalphabeta/CD19-depleted stem cell transplant. This chain links TRBV7-9 with TRBJ2-7; D is unclear. This receptor was taken from a male patient aged 2 to 9 who had a stem cell transplant for acute lymphoblastic leukemia, so the T cells may come from the graft donor. In DNA form, the CDR3 reads TGTGCCAGCAGCCCCACTCGACACGAGCAGTACTTC. Translating it yields CASSPTRHEQYF.